This record concerns one TCR beta chain sequence. The antigen remains unidentified. Each sorted fraction was over 98% pure. The germline gives CDR1 MNHNS, CDR2 SASEGT. Trimming shortened V by 6 bases and J by 4 bases, and 10 bases separated the two germline ends. The CDR3 extends over 13 amino acids. This entry is derived from a study of beta chain features in type 1 diabetes. Study-wide context: Sorted cells from all samples, numbering about 100,000,000, were examined. Overall study findings and caveats: TCRB rearrangement may or may not be influenced by HLA type; here this remained unresolved. Researchers report that Type 1 diabetes patients had moderately but significantly shorter TCRB CDR3s across all four CD4+ subsets. A potential PCR bias toward shorter templates would be equal in patient and control samples.

The entirety of the isolated RNA underwent reverse transcription, so expressed TCRB transcripts were sequenced. Profiled with immunoSEQ multiplex PCR; TCRdb holds only in-frame clones, not every one. The table has 130,000 to 150,000 clones, roughly an eighth seen once; the top ten hold roughly 1.4%. Specimen: central memory CD4+ T cells from blood. This clonotype originated in a man aged 18 to 29 with type 1 diabetes. The genes are TRBV6-1 and TRBJ1-5; D might be TRBD1 (6 bases). The CDR3 spells CASRGQPNQPQHF. DNA of the CDR3: TGTGCCAGCAGAGGACAGCCAAATCAGCCCCAGCATTTT.